Described below is a single T cell receptor beta chain sequence and its context. This clone was detected only once. Its target antigen remains unknown. No much larger clone exists at a distance of one base, and base qualities are not known. CDR1 and CDR2 are read off the germline V gene as MNHEY and SVGAGI. Between the V and J ends, shortened by 6 bases and 3 bases respectively, the junction contains 14 bases. The CDR3 has 14 amino acids, counting the end cysteine and phenylalanine. Only the CDR3 part of the read is kept: 42 bases, read in frame from the first base. One collaborating source in Seattle enrolled patients during active infection and followed them longitudinally through the course of disease. Each collaborating institution followed its own protocols to collect whole blood in K2EDTA tubes. For TCRbeta analysis, collaborators shipped samples in one of three forms: frozen whole blood, isolated PBMCs, or DNA extracted from either of those sample types.

This specimen comes from a study of blood T cell repertoires in COVID-19 (dated by TCRdb to the early 2020s). Regarding the study in general: Samples covering the acute and convalescent phases of COVID-19 were provided by collaborators in the United States, Italy and Spain. The prospective study material was composed of cDNA or gDNA derived from T cells, B-cell-depleted T cells, or PBMCs. The repertoires were released in a freely available public database meant as a resource for research on the immune response to SARS-CoV-2. Nearly every sample came with metadata listing a de-identified subject ID, COVID-19 status, age in years and sex. Where available, HLA class I and class II types were taken from metadata supplied by the sample provider and were not determined by assay-based typing. Samples came from the ongoing ImmuneRACE study (first 160 participants) plus 1,254 subjects from 6 global collaborators. The dataset comprised deeply sampled blood TCRbeta repertoires from subjects exposed to, actively infected with, or recovered from COVID-19.

Study-level results and caveats: Clinical and demographic metadata were provided uncurated, with the amount varying by source and participant.

TCRbeta CDR3 regions were amplified from genomic DNA using the immunoSEQ Assay, a bias-controlled multiplex PCR. The authors' analysis ran thus. Nucleated cell counts per sample were estimated from amplification of reference gene primers within the assay. To quantify the absolute abundance of each unique TCRbeta CDR3 rearrangement, sequence reads were collapsed and filtered. For each sample, productive Simpson clonality was calculated as the square root of Simpson's diversity index over productive rearrangements. Entries here come from immuneACCESS through TCRdb and include only in-frame sequences with V and J called. Some clones fail to appear in such tables; in the studies checked, an unresolved V gene covers under half of the shortfall, and the cause of the remainder is unknown. The D gene and trimming were derived from the DNA, and the V and J assignments and clone size from that table. The sample has some 240,000 clones on record, around 90% of them singletons. The ten most abundant clones make up around 2.3% of the sample.

Sequencing was performed on peripheral blood. This receptor was identified in a woman aged 55-69 years with COVID-19, enrolled during active disease. This chain is built from TRBV6-5 and TRBJ1-2, with no D gene named confidently. CDR3 protein: CASSNTLLDYGYTF. The bases read TGTGCCAGCAGCAACACCTTGTTGGACTATGGCTACACCTTC.